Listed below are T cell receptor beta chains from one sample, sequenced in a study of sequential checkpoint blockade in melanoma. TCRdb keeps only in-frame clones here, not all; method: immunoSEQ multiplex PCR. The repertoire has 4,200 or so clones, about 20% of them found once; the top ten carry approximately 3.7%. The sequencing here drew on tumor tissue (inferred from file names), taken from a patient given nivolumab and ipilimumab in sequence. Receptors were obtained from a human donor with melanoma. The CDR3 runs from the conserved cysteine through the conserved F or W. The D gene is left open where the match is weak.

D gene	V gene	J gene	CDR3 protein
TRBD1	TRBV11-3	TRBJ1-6	CASSSDRGYNSPLHF
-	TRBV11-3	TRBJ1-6	CASSLGGRNSPLHF
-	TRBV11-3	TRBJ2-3	CASSLLAGTTDTQYF
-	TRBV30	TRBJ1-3	CAWSITSGNTIYF
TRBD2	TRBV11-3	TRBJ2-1	CASSQRGASYNEQFF
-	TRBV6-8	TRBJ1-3	CASLPLDSAGNTIYF
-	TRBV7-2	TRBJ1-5	CASGTRGNQPQHF
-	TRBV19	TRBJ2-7	CASSKAGATQYEQYF
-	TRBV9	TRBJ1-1	CASSVQTNTEAFF
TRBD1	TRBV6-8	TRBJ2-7	CASSYGQGGVYEQYF
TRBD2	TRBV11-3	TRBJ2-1	CASSYGGGINEQFF
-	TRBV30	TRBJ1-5	CAWSSQDNQPQHF
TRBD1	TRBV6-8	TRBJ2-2	CASSYSGTGMGGELFF
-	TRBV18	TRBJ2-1	CASLGGASSYNEQFF
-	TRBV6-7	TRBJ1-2	CASSVTVGYTF
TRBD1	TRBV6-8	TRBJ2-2	CASSDGTGNTGELFF
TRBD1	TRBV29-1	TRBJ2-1	CSVEGQGRAGEQFF
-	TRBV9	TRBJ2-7	CASSVEPGVMKQYF
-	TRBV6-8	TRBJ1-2	CASKRENYGYTF
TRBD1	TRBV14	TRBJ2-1	CASSLLPGQGDNEQFF
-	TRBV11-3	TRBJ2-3	CASRFGPSTDTQYF
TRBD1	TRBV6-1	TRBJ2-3	CASSEVGGGTDTQYF
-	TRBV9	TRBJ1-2	CASSVEADYGYTF
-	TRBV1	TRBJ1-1	CASSQEYQNTEAFF
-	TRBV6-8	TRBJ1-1	CASSPDPPEAFF
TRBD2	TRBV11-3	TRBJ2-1	CASSSDVGGSSYNEQFF
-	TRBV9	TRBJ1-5	CASSSLGNGQPQHF
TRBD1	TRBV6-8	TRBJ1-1	CAIRQGAISEAFF
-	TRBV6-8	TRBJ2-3	CASDATIQVSTDTQYF
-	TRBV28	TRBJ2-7	CASSFLGTFSYEQYF
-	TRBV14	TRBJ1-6	CASSPLLKGSPLHF
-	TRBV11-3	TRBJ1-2	CASSPTQDSGGYTF
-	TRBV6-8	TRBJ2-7	CASSSLGDNEQYF
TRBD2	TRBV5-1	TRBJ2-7	CASSSSTGRDVEQYF
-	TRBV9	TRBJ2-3	CASSVDGGRLTDTQYF
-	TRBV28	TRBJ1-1	CASRTIGGNRAEAFF
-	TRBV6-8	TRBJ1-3	CASRSRGTENTIYF
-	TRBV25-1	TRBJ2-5	CASSAPGWGETQYF
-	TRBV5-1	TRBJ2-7	CASSLGGAQHEQYF
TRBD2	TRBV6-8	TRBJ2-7	CASSSTSGVSYEQYF
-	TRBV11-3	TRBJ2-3	CASSLYGGAKTDTQYF
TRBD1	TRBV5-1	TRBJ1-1	CASSLQGTGSTEAFF
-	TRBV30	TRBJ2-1	CAWSEVWSSYNEQFF
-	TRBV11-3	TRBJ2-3	CASSLSRDSTDTQYF
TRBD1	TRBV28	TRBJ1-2	CASTIGGTANYGYTF
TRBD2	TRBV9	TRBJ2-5	CASSVPSGGLLHF
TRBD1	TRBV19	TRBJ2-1	CASGTGVWDEQFF
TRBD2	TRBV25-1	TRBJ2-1	CASRGLGGGRFYNEQFF
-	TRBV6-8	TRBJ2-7	CASSYLPPGHRSHEQYF
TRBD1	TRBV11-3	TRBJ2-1	CASSLGQGVGNEQFF